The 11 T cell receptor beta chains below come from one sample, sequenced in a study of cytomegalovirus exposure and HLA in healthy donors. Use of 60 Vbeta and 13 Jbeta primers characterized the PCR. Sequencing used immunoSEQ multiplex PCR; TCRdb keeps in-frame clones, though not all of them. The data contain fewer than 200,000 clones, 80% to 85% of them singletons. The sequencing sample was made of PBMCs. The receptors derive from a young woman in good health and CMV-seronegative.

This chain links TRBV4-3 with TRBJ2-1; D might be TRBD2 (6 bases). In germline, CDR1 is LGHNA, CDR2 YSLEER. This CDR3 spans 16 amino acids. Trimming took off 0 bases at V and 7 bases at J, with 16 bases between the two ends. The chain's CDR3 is CASSQDAGTVSNEQFF. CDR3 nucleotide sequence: TGCGCCAGCAGCCAAGATGCCGGGACTGTTTCTAATGAGCAGTTCTTC.

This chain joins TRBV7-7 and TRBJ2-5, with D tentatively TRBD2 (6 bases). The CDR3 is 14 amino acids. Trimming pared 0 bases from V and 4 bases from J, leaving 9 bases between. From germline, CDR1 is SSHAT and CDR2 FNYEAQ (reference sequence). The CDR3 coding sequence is TGTGCCAGCAGCTTAGCGGGAGGAGGAGAGACCCAGTACTTC. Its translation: CASSLAGGGETQYF.

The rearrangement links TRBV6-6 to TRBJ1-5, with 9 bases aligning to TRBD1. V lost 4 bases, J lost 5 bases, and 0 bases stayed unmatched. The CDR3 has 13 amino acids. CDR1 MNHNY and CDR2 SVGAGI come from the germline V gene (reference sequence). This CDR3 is CASSWTGDQPQHF. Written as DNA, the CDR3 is TGTGCCAGCAGTTGGACAGGGGATCAGCCCCAGCATTTT.

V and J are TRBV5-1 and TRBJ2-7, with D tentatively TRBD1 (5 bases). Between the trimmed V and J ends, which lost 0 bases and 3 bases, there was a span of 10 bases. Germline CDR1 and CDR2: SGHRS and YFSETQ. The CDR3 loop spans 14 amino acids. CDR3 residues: CASSLAAGNYEQYF. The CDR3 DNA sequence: TGCGCCAGCAGCTTGGCTGCAGGGAACTACGAGCAGTACTTC.

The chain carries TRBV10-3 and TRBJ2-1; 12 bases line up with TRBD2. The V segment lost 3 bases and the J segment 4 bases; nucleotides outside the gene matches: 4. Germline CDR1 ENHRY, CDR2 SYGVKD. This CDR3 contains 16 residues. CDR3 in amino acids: CAISEMGLAGYNEQFF. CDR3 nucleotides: TGTGCCATCAGTGAAATGGGACTAGCGGGTTACAATGAGCAGTTCTTC.

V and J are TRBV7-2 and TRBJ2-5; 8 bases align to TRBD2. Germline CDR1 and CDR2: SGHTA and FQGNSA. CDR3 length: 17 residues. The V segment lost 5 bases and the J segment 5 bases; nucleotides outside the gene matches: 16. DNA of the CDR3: TGTGCCAGCAGCCGGCCGATAGCGGGAAGGGCCTGGGAGACCCAGTACTTC. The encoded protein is CASSRPIAGRAWETQYF.

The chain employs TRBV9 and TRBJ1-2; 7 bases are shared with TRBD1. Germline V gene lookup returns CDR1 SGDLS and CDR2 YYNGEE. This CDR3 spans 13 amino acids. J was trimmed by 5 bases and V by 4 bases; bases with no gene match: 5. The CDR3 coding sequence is TGTGCCAGCAGCTTGGGACAGCCTTATGGCTACACCTTC. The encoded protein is CASSLGQPYGYTF.

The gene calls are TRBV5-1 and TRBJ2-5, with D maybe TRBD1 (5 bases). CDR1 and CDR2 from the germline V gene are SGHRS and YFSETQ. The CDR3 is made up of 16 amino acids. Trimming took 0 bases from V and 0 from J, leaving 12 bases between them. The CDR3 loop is CASSLAFAGYQETQYF. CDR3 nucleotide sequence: TGCGCCAGCAGCTTGGCCTTTGCAGGGTACCAAGAGACCCAGTACTTC. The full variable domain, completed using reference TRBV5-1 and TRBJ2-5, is KAGVTQTPRYLIKTRGQQVTLSCSPISGHRSVSWYQQTPGQGLQFLFEYFSETQRNKGNFPGRFSGRQFSNSRSEMNVSTLELGDSALYLCASSLAFAGYQETQYFGPGTRLLVL.

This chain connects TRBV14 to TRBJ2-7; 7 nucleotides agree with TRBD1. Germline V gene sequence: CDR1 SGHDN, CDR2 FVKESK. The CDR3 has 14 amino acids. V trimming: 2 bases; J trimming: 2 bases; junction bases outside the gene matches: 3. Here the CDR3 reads CASSQQGDAYEQYV. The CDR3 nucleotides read TGTGCCAGCAGCCAACAGGGGGATGCCTACGAGCAGTACGTC.

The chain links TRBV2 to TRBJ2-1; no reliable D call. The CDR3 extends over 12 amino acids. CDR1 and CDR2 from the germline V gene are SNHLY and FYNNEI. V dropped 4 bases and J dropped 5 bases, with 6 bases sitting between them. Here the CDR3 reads CASSAHHNEQFF. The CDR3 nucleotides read TGTGCCAGCAGTGCCCATCACAATGAGCAGTTCTTC.

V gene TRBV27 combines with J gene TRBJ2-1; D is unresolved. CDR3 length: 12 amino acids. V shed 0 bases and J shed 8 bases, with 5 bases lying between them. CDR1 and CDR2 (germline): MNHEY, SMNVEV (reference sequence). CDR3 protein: CASSLSGYEQFF. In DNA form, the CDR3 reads TGTGCCAGCAGTTTATCCGGGTATGAGCAGTTCTTC.